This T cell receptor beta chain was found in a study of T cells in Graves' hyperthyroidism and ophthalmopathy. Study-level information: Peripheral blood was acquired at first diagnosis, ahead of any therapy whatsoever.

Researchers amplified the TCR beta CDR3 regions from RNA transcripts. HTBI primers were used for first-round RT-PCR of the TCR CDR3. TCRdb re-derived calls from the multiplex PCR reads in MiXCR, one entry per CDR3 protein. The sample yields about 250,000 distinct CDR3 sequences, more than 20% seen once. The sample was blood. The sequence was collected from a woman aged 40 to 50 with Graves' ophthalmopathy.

This CDR3 is CSARGRDNSPLHF. In DNA, the CDR3 is TGCAGTGCTAGAGGCAGAGATAATTCACCCCTCCACTTT. This chain connects TRBV20-1 to TRBJ1-6, with D unresolved. The CDR3 consists of 13 residues. V gave up 1 base and J gave up 5 bases, with 6 bases separating them. CDR1 DFQATT and CDR2 SNEGSKA come from the germline V gene (reference sequence).